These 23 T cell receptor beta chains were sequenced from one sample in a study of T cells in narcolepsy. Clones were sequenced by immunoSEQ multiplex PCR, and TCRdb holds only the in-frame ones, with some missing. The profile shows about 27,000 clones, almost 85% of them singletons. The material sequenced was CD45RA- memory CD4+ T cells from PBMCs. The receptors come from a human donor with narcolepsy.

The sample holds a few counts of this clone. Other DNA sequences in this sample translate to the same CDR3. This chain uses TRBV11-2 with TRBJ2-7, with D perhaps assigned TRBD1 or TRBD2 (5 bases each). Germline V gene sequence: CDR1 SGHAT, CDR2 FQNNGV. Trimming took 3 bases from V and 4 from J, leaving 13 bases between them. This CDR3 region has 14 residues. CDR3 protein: CASSFGDGPYEQYF. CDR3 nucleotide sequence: TGTGCCAGCAGCTTTGGGGACGGACCATACGAGCAGTACTTC.

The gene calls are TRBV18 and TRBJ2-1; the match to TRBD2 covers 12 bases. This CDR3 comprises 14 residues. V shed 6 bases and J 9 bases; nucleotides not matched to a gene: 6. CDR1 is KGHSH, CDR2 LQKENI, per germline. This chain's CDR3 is CASSRLAGESEQFF. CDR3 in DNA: TGTGCCAGCTCTCGACTAGCGGGGGAGAGTGAGCAGTTCTTC.

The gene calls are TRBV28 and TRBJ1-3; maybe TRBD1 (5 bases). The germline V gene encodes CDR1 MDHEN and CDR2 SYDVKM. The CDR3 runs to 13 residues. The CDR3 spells CGVYGGGGNTIYF. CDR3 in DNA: TGTGGGGTTTATGGGGGAGGTGGAAACACCATATATTTT.

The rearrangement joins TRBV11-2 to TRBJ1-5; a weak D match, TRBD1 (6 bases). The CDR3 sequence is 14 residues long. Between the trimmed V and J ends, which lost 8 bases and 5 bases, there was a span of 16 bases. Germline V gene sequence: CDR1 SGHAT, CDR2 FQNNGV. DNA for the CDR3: TGTGCCAGCTCCTTACGCAGGGGCGATCAGCCCCAGCATTTT. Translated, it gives CASSLRRGDQPQHF.

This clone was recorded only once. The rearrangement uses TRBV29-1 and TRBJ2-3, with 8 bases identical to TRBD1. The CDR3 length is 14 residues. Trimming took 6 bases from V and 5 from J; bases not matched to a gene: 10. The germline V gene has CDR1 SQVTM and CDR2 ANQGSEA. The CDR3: CSVQGQGAGDTQYF. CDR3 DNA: TGCAGCGTCCAGGGGCAGGGGGCCGGAGATACGCAGTATTTT.

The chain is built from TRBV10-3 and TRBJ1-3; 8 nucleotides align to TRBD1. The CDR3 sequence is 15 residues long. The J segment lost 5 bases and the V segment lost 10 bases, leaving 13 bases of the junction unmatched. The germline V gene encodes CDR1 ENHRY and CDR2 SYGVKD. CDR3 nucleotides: TGTGCCAGCACCCTGTCAGGGGGCCAGAGAAACACCATATATTTT. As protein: CASTLSGGQRNTIYF.

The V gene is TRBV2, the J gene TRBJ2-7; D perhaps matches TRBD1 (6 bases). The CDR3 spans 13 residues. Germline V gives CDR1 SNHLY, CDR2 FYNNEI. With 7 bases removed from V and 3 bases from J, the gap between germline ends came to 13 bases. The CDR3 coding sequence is TGTGCCAGCACGAGAACAGGGAACTACGAGCAGTACTTC. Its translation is CASTRTGNYEQYF. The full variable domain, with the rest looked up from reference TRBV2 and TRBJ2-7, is EPEVTQTPSHQVTQMGQEVILRCVPISNHLYFYWYRQILGQKVEFLVSFYNNEISEKSEIFDDQFSVERPDGSNFTLKIRSTKLEDSAMYFCASTRTGNYEQYFGPGTRLTVT.

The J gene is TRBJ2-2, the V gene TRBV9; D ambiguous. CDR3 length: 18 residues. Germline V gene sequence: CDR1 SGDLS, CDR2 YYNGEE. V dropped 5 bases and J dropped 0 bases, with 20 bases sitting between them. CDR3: CASSEEVGQAANTGELFF. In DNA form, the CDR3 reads TGTGCCAGCAGTGAAGAGGTGGGTCAAGCCGCGAACACCGGGGAGCTGTTTTTT. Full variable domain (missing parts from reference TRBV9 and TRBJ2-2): DSGVTQTPKHLITATGQRVTLRCSPRSGDLSVYWYQQSLDQGLQFLIQYYNGEERAKGNILERFSAQQFPDLHSELNLSSLELGDSALYFCASSEEVGQAANTGELFFGEGSRLTVL.

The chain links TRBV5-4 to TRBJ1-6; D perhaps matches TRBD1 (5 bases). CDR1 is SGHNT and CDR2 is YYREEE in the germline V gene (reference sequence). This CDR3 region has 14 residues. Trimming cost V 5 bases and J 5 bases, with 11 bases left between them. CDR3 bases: TGTGCCAGCAGGTTGACAGCGAATAATTCACCCCTCCACTTT. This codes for CASRLTANNSPLHF.

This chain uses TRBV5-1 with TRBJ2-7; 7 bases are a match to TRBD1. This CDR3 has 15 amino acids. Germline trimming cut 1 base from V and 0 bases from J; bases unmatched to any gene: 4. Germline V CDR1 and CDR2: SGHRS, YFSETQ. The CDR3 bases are TGCGCCAGCAGCTTGTATGGGACAGACTCCTACGAGCAGTACTTC. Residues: CASSLYGTDSYEQYF.

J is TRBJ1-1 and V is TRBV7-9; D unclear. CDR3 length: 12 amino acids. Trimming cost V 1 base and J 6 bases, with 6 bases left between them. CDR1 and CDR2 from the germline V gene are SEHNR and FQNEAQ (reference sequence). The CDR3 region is CASSLEWSEAFF. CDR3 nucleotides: TGTGCCAGCAGCTTAGAGTGGTCTGAAGCTTTCTTT.

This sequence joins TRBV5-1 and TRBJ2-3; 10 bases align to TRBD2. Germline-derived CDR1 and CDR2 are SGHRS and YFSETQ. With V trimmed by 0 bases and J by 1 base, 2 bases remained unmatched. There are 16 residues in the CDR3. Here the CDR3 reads CASSLESGRGTDTQYF. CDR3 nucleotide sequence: TGCGCCAGCAGCTTGGAAAGCGGGAGGGGCACAGATACGCAGTATTTT.

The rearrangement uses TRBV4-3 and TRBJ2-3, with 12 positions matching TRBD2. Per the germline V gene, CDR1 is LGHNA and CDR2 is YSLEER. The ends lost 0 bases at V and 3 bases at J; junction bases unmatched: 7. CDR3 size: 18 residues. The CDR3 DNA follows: TGCGCCAGCAGCCAAGATAAGACTAGCGGGAGTTGGACAGATACGCAGTATTTT. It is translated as CASSQDKTSGSWTDTQYF.

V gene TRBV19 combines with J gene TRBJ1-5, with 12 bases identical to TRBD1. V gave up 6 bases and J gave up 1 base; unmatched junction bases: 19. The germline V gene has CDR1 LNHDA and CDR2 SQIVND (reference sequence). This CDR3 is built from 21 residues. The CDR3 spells CASSLYAGTGGGRASNQPQHF. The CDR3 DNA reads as TGTGCCAGTAGCCTCTACGCCGGGACAGGGGGCGGGAGAGCAAGCAATCAGCCCCAGCATTTT.

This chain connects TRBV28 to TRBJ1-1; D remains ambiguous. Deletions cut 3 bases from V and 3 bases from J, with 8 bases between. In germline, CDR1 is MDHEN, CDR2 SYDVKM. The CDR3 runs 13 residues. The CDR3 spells CASSFGGYTEAFF. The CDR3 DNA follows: TGTGCCAGCAGTTTTGGAGGGTACACTGAAGCTTTCTTT.

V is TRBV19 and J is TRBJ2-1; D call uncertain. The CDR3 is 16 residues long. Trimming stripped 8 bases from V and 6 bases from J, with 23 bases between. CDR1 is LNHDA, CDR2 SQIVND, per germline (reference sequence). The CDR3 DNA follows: TGTGCCAGTCGATCGCGAGCGACCGCCGCGGTCAATGAGCAGTTCTTC. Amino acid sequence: CASRSRATAAVNEQFF.

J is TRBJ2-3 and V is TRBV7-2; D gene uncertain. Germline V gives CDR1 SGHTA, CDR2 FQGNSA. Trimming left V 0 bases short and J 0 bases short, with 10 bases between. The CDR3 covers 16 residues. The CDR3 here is CASSLAGFSSTDTQYF. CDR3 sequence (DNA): TGTGCCAGCAGCTTAGCTGGGTTTTCTAGCACAGATACGCAGTATTTT.

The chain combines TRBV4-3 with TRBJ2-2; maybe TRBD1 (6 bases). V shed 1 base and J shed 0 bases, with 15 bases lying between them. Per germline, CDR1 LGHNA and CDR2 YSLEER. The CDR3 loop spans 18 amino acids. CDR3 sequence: CASSQGTDPVANTGELFF. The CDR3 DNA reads TGCGCCAGCAGCCAAGGGACAGATCCTGTCGCGAACACCGGGGAGCTGTTTTTT.

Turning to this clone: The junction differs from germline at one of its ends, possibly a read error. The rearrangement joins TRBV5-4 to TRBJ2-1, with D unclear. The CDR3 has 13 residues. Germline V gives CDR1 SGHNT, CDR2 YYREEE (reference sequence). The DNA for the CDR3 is TGTGCCGGCAGCTTTCTTCCGGACAATGAGCAGTTCTTC. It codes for CAGSFLPDNEQFF.

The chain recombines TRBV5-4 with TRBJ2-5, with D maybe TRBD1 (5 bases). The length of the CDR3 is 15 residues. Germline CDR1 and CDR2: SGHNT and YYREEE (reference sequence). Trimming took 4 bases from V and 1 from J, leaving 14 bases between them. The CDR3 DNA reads TGTGCCAGCAGCCCGAGACAGAAACCCCAAGAGACCCAGTACTTC. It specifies CASSPRQKPQETQYF.

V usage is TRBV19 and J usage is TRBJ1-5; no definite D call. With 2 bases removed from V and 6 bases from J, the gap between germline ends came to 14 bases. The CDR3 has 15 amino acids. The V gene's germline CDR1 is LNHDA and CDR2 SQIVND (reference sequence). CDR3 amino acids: CASSITRRVGQPQHF. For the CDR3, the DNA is TGTGCCAGTAGTATAACTAGGAGAGTAGGTCAGCCCCAGCATTTT.

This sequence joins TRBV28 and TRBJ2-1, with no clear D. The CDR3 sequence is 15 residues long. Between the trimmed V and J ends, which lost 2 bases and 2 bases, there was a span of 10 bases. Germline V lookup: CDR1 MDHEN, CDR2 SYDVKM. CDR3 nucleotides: TGTGCCAGCAGTTTAAGGGTGGGTCCCTACAATGAGCAGTTCTTC. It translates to CASSLRVGPYNEQFF.

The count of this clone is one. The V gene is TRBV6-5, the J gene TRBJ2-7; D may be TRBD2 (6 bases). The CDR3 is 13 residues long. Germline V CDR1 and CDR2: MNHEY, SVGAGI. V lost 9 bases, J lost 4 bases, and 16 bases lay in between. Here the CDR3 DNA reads TGTGCCAGTAGTAGGGACTCTCTATACGAGCAGTACTTC. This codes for CASSRDSLYEQYF.